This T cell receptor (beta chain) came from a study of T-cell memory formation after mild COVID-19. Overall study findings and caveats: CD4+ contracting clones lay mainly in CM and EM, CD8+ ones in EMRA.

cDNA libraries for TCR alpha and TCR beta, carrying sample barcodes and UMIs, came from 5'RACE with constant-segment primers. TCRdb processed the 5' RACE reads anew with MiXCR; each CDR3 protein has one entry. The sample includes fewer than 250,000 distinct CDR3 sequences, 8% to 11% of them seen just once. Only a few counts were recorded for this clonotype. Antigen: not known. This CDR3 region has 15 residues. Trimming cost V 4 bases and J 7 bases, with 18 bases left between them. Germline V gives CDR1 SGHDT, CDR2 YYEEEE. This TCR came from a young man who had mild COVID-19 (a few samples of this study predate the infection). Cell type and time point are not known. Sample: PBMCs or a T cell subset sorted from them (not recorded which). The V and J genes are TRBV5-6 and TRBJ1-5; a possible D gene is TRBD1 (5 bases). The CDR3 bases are TGTGCCAGCAGCGCCTGGGGCAGGGTGGGGCAGCCCCAGCATTTT. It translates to CASSAWGRVGQPQHF.